This T cell receptor (beta chain) was sequenced in a study of post-analysis software for immune sequencing data. This clonotype has at least ten counts. Its antigen remains unidentified. Broader study findings: Among 5 or 6 TRBV segments more frequent in patients than controls were TRBV5-6, TRBV5-1 and TRBV20-1. Those with multiple sclerosis, the patient group, showed significantly lower normalized Chao1 diversity than controls.

The library was made from cDNA and included unique molecular identifiers. Researchers reported approximately 480,000 cDNA molecules coming from roughly 0.93 to 9.6 million T cells. MiXCR, applied by TCRdb to the PCR reads, yields one record per CDR3 protein. The data contain about 760,000 distinct CDR3 sequences, approximately 30% of them singletons. The CDR3 extends over 15 amino acids. Germline CDR1 LGHDT, CDR2 YNNKEL (reference sequence). J was trimmed by 5 bases and V by 4 bases; bases with no gene match: 5. The rearrangement uses TRBV3-1 and TRBJ2-1, with 10 positions matching TRBD2. The source of this sequence is a girl aged 5 to 17 with multiple sclerosis. Sequencing input: blood. CDR3 coding DNA: TGTGCCAGCAGCCCTAGGACTAGCGGAGACAATGAGCAGTTCTTC. The encoded protein is CASSPRTSGDNEQFF.